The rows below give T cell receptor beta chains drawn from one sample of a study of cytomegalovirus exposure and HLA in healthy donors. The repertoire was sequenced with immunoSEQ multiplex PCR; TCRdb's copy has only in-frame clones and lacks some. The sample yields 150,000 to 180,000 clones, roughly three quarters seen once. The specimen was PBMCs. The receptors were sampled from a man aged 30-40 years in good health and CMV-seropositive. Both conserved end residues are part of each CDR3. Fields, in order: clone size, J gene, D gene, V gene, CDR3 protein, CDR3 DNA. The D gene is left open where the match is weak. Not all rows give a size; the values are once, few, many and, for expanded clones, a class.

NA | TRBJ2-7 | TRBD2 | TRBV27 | CASSLWGSGGYYEQYF | TGTGCCAGCAGTTTATGGGGTAGCGGGGGCTACTACGAGCAGTACTTC
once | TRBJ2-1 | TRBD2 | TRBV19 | CASSTGLAGNQGVQFF | TGTGCCAGTAGTACGGGACTAGCGGGCAATCAAGGGGTGCAGTTCTTC
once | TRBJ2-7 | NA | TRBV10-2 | CAAGTAYEQYF | TGCGCCGCGGGAACCGCCTACGAGCAGTACTTC
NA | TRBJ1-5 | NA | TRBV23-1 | CASSPHQGSVQPQHF | TGCGCCAGCAGTCCACACCAGGGATCGGTCCAGCCCCAGCATTTT
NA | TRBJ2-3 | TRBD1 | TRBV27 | CASSWQDRDVPDTQYF | TGTGCCAGCAGTTGGCAAGACAGGGATGTCCCAGATACGCAGTATTTT
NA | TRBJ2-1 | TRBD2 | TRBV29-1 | CSVEKQAGGYNEQFF | TGCAGCGTTGAAAAGCAAGCGGGAGGGTACAATGAGCAGTTCTTC
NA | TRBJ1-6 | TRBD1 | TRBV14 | CASSQRTGGYNSPLHF | TGTGCCAGCAGCCAACGTACAGGGGGCTATAATTCACCCCTCCACTTT
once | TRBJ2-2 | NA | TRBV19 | CASSIRRSRNTGELFF | TGTGCCAGTAGTATTAGGAGGAGTCGAAACACCGGGGAGCTGTTTTTT
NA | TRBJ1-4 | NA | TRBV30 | CAWNPGTPEEEKLFF | TGTGCCTGGAACCCCGGGACACCCGAGGAGGAAAAACTGTTTTTT
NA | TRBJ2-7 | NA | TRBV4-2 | CASSQEYRVYHEQYF | TGTGCCAGCAGCCAAGAGTACAGGGTGTACCACGAGCAGTACTTC
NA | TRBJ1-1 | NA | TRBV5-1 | CASSLGQVGTEAFF | TGCGCCAGCAGCTTGGGACAGGTCGGCACTGAAGCTTTCTTT
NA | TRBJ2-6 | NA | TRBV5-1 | CASSRGNAGGSNVLTF | TGCGCCAGCAGCCGCGGGAACGCAGGGGGATCAAACGTCCTGACTTTC
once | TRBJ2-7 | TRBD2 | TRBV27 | CASSLGDYNHEQYF | TGTGCCAGCAGTTTAGGGGACTACAACCACGAGCAGTACTTC
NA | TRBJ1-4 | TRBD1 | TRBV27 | CASSSTGGEGEKLFF | TGTGCCAGCAGTTCTACAGGGGGAGAGGGTGAAAAACTGTTTTTT
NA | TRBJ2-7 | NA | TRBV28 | CASSLTDFGSYEQYF | TGTGCCAGCAGCCTAACAGATTTTGGGTCCTACGAGCAGTACTTC
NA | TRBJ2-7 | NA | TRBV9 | CASSVDAGAYEQYF | TGTGCCAGCAGCGTAGACGCAGGGGCCTACGAGCAGTACTTC
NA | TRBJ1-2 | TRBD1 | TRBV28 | CASSLTLLGTGDGYTF | TGTGCCAGCAGTTTAACACTTCTCGGGACAGGGGATGGCTACACCTTC
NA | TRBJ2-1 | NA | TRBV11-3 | CASSLLGGNEQFF | TGTGCCAGCAGCTTATTGGGGGGCAATGAGCAGTTCTTC
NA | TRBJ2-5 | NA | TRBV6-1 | CASSGTGSQKETQYF | TGTGCCAGCAGTGGAACCGGGTCCCAAAAAGAGACCCAGTACTTC
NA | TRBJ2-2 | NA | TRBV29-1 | CSVEVGAGELFF | TGCAGCGTTGAAGTCGGGGCCGGGGAGCTGTTTTTT
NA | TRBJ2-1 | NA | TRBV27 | CASSWGGDYNEQFF | TGTGCCAGCAGTTGGGGCGGGGACTACAATGAGCAGTTCTTC
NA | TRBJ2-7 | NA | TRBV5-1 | CASSLGEVGEQYF | TGCGCCAGCAGCTTGGGTGAGGTGGGCGAGCAGTACTTC
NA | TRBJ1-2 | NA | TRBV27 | CASSLGQGSDYGYTF | TGTGCCAGCAGTTTAGGGCAGGGGAGTGACTATGGCTACACCTTC
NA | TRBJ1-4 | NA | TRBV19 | CASSMGTEKLFF | TGTGCCAGTAGTATGGGGACAGAAAAACTGTTTTTT
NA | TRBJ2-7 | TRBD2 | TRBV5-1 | CASSLRLAGGFEQYF | TGCGCCAGCAGCTTGAGGCTAGCGGGAGGTTTCGAGCAGTACTTC
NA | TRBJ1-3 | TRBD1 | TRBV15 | CATSKEGQSGNTIYF | TGTGCCACCAGCAAGGAGGGACAGTCTGGAAACACCATATATTTT
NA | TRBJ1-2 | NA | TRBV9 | CASSPHGGDYGYTF | TGTGCCAGCAGCCCACACGGGGGTGACTATGGCTACACCTTC
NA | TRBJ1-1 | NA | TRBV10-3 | CAISRQATNTEAFF | TGTGCCATCAGTAGACAGGCGACGAACACTGAAGCTTTCTTT
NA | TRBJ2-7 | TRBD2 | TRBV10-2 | CATYGGEQYF | TGCGCCACCTACGGGGGGGAGCAGTACTTC
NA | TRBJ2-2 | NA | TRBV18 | CASSPGQDTGELFF | TGTGCCAGCTCACCAGGCCAGGACACCGGGGAGCTGTTTTTT
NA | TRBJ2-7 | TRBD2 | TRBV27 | CASSWVVAGGPHEQYF | TGTGCCAGCAGTTGGGTTGTAGCGGGAGGGCCACACGAGCAGTACTTC
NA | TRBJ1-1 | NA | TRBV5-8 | CASSFTKSTEAFF | TGTGCCAGCAGCTTTACTAAATCCACTGAAGCTTTCTTT
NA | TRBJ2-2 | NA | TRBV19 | CASSIQGTTGELFF | TGTGCCAGTAGTATACAGGGGACCACCGGGGAGCTGTTTTTT
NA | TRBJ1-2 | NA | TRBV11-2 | CASSLEFGQNYGYTF | TGTGCCAGCAGCTTAGAGTTTGGGCAGAACTATGGCTACACCTTC
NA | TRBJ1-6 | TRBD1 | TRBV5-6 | CASSMGQYNSPLHF | TGTGCCAGCAGCATGGGACAGTATAATTCACCCCTCCACTTT
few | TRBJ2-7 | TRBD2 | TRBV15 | CATSRGGSGSRAYEQYF | TGTGCCACCAGCAGAGGGGGTAGCGGGAGTAGGGCCTACGAGCAGTACTTC
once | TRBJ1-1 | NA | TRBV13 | CASSLGRRGNTEAFF | TGTGCCAGCAGCTTAGGCAGACGGGGGAACACTGAAGCTTTCTTT
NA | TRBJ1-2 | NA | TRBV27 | CASSLWRGGLYGYTF | TGTGCCAGCAGTTTATGGCGGGGAGGGCTCTATGGCTACACCTTC
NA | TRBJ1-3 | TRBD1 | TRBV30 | CAWSQDRGPGNTIYF | TGTGCCTGGAGCCAAGACAGGGGGCCTGGAAACACCATATATTTT
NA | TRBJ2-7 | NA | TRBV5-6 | CASSLTSLYEQYF | TGTGCCAGCAGTTTGACTAGTTTGTACGAGCAGTACTTC
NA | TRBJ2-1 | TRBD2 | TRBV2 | CASSLGLAENEQFF | TGTGCCAGCAGTCTGGGACTAGCGGAGAATGAGCAGTTCTTC
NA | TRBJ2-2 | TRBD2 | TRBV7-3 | CASSETGLAGNTGELFF | TGTGCCAGCAGCGAAACCGGACTAGCGGGAAACACCGGGGAGCTGTTTTTT
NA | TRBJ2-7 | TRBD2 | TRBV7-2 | CASSGSGAAYEQYF | TGTGCCAGCAGCGGTAGCGGGGCAGCCTACGAGCAGTACTTC
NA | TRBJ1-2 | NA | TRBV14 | CASSPLGGRSGGYTF | TGTGCCAGCAGCCCCCTGGGGGGGCGCTCTGGTGGCTACACCTTC
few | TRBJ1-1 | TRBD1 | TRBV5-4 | CASSLGRDRLTEAFF | TGTGCCAGCAGCTTGGGCCGGGACAGGTTGACTGAAGCTTTCTTT